Listed below are T cell receptor beta chains from one sample, sequenced in a study of identifying expanded T cells in peripheral blood. Repertoires were generated with immunoSEQ multiplex PCR, while TCRdb's copy carries only in-frame clones and drops some. The table lists some 100,000 clones, 88% of them singletons, with about 7.7% in the top ten. Input material: blood. The receptors were gathered from a person aged 18 to 75 in good health. Both conserved end residues are part of each CDR3. The order of the fields is D gene, clone size, CDR3 length, J gene, V gene, CDR3 protein, CDR3 DNA. A D gene is named only where the DNA matches it firmly. The size entry is marked missing in some rows and otherwise reads once, few, many or a size class.

D: TRBD2; size: few; length: 17; J: TRBJ2-2; V: TRBV11-3; CDR3: CASSPAYGTRGTGELFF; DNA: TGTGCCAGCAGCCCAGCCTACGGGACTAGAGGTACCGGGGAGCTGTTTTTT
D: .; size: .; length: 18; J: TRBJ1-4; V: TRBV4-1; CDR3: CASSQEKSGQPGGEKLFF; DNA: TGCGCCAGCAGCCAAGAAAAAAGCGGACAACCCGGAGGAGAAAAACTGTTTTTT
D: .; size: .; length: 14; J: TRBJ1-2; V: TRBV5-6; CDR3: CASSLAQTNYGYTF; DNA: TGTGCCAGCAGCTTAGCCCAGACGAACTATGGCTACACCTTC
D: TRBD2; size: .; length: 16; J: TRBJ2-5; V: TRBV7-2; CDR3: CASSLVSSGGAETQYF; DNA: TGTGCCAGCAGCTTAGTCTCCAGCGGGGGGGCGGAGACCCAGTACTTC
D: TRBD1; size: .; length: 15; J: TRBJ2-7; V: TRBV6-1; CDR3: CASQLLPGQYYEQYF; DNA: TGTGCCAGCCAATTACTTCCGGGACAGTACTACGAGCAGTACTTC
D: .; size: few; length: 14; J: TRBJ1-2; V: TRBV19; CDR3: CASSIDRGTQGYTF; DNA: TGTGCCAGTAGTATAGATCGGGGGACTCAAGGCTACACCTTC
D: TRBD2; size: .; length: 17; J: TRBJ2-1; V: TRBV2; CDR3: CASREASGILSYNEQFF; DNA: TGTGCCAGCAGGGAGGCTAGCGGCATTCTCTCCTACAATGAGCAGTTCTTC
D: TRBD2; size: .; length: 15; J: TRBJ2-7; V: TRBV11-3; CDR3: CASSLNSGGNYEQYF; DNA: TGTGCCAGCAGCCTCAATAGCGGGGGGAACTACGAGCAGTACTTC
D: TRBD1; size: .; length: 13; J: TRBJ1-1; V: TRBV29-1; CDR3: CSVRDRWDTEAFF; DNA: TGCAGCGTTAGGGACAGATGGGACACTGAAGCTTTCTTT
D: .; size: once; length: 15; J: TRBJ1-5; V: TRBV19; CDR3: CASNILGTYNQPQHF; DNA: TGTGCCAGTAATATATTGGGCACCTATAATCAGCCCCAGCATTTT
D: .; size: .; length: 14; J: TRBJ1-1; V: TRBV5-1; CDR3: CASSLPQVNTEAFF; DNA: TGCGCCAGCAGCTTACCGCAAGTGAACACTGAAGCTTTCTTT
D: TRBD2; size: .; length: 12; J: TRBJ2-2; V: TRBV7-8; CDR3: CASGLAPGELFF; DNA: TGTGCCAGCGGACTAGCGCCCGGGGAGCTGTTTTTT
D: .; size: .; length: 14; J: TRBJ1-5; V: TRBV2; CDR3: CASSAGTMNQPQHF; DNA: TGTGCCAGCAGTGCCGGGACGATGAATCAGCCCCAGCATTTT
D: TRBD1; size: .; length: 14; J: TRBJ2-2; V: TRBV7-8; CDR3: CASSVTGQHGELFF; DNA: TGTGCCAGCAGCGTAACGGGACAGCACGGGGAGCTGTTTTTT
D: TRBD2; size: .; length: 14; J: TRBJ2-1; V: TRBV11-3; CDR3: CASSLTSGDGEQFF; DNA: TGTGCCAGCAGCCTCACTAGCGGAGATGGTGAGCAGTTCTTC
D: .; size: .; length: 18; J: TRBJ2-4; V: TRBV5-1; CDR3: CASSLQGRARTHPNIQYF; DNA: TGCGCCAGCAGCCTACAGGGACGGGCTCGTACCCACCCGAACATTCAGTACTTC
D: TRBD2; size: .; length: 12; J: TRBJ2-1; V: TRBV7-2; CDR3: CASSFSGRPQFF; DNA: TGTGCCAGCAGCTTTAGCGGGAGGCCGCAGTTCTTC
D: TRBD1; size: .; length: 14; J: TRBJ1-1; V: TRBV11-3; CDR3: CASSPGQGNTEAFF; DNA: TGTGCCAGCAGCCCGGGACAGGGGAACACTGAAGCTTTCTTT
D: .; size: .; length: 18; J: TRBJ1-5; V: TRBV11-2; CDR3: CASSLVGRQGTSNQPQHF; DNA: TGTGCCAGCAGCTTAGTGGGGCGACAAGGAACTAGCAATCAGCCCCAGCATTTT
D: .; size: .; length: 13; J: TRBJ2-2; V: TRBV19; CDR3: CASSIDITGELFF; DNA: TGTGCCAGTAGTATAGATATAACCGGGGAGCTGTTTTTT
D: TRBD2; size: .; length: 14; J: TRBJ2-5; V: TRBV27; CDR3: CASSPTSGLETQYF; DNA: TGTGCCAGCAGTCCCACTAGCGGTTTAGAGACCCAGTACTTC
D: .; size: once; length: 15; J: TRBJ1-1; V: TRBV19; CDR3: CASSTPGDLNTEAFF; DNA: TGTGCCAGTAGTACGCCGGGGGACCTGAACACTGAAGCTTTCTTT
D: .; size: once; length: 11; J: TRBJ2-7; V: TRBV2; CDR3: CASSEVYEQYF; DNA: TGTGCCAGCAGTGAAGTTTACGAGCAGTACTTC
D: .; size: once; length: 15; J: TRBJ2-1; V: TRBV7-3; CDR3: CASSLGLAPWSEQFF; DNA: TGTGCCAGCAGCTTAGGGTTAGCGCCCTGGAGTGAGCAGTTCTTC
D: .; size: .; length: 12; J: TRBJ2-5; V: TRBV9; CDR3: CASSVEQETQYF; DNA: TGTGCCAGCAGCGTAGAGCAAGAGACCCAGTACTTC
D: .; size: .; length: 13; J: TRBJ2-2; V: TRBV6-5; CDR3: CASSTQIVGELFF; DNA: TGTGCCAGCAGTACACAGATTGTGGGGGAGCTGTTTTTT
D: .; size: .; length: 16; J: TRBJ2-6; V: TRBV4-2; CDR3: CASSQVAASGANVLTF; DNA: TGTGCCAGCAGCCAAGTGGCAGCGTCTGGGGCCAACGTCCTGACTTTC
D: .; size: once; length: 15; J: TRBJ2-1; V: TRBV7-9; CDR3: CASSTEGRVGNEQFF; DNA: TGTGCCAGCAGCACAGAGGGTAGGGTGGGCAATGAGCAGTTCTTC
D: .; size: .; length: 11; J: TRBJ2-1; V: TRBV2; CDR3: CASSEWGEQFF; DNA: TGTGCCAGCAGTGAATGGGGAGAGCAGTTCTTC
D: TRBD1; size: .; length: 14; J: TRBJ1-2; V: TRBV5-1; CDR3: CASSLGDRENGYTF; DNA: TGCGCCAGCAGCTTGGGGGACAGGGAGAATGGCTACACCTTC
D: .; size: .; length: 15; J: TRBJ1-6; V: TRBV6-4; CDR3: CASSEGWADNSPLHF; DNA: TGTGCCAGCAGTGAGGGATGGGCCGATAATTCACCCCTCCACTTT
D: TRBD1; size: .; length: 17; J: TRBJ2-1; V: TRBV5-6; CDR3: CASTRSHRTGIGNEQFF; DNA: TGTGCCAGCACCCGTTCGCACCGGACAGGGATCGGCAATGAGCAGTTCTTC
D: .; size: .; length: 11; J: TRBJ2-1; V: TRBV27; CDR3: CASSFGNEQFF; DNA: TGTGCCAGCAGTTTTGGGAATGAGCAGTTCTTC
D: .; size: .; length: 16; J: TRBJ2-2; V: TRBV4-3; CDR3: CASSHPPGLNTGELFF; DNA: TGCGCCAGCAGCCATCCCCCGGGGCTGAACACCGGGGAGCTGTTTTTT
D: TRBD1; size: once; length: 16; J: TRBJ2-3; V: TRBV7-9; CDR3: CASSFSGTASTDTQYF; DNA: TGTGCCAGCAGCTTTTCCGGGACAGCTAGCACAGATACGCAGTATTTT
D: .; size: .; length: 15; J: TRBJ2-5; V: TRBV2; CDR3: CASKRQGGGGETQYF; DNA: TGTGCCAGCAAAAGGCAGGGGGGAGGAGGAGAGACCCAGTACTTC
D: TRBD1; size: .; length: 15; J: TRBJ1-1; V: TRBV7-9; CDR3: CASSTVGQGETEAFF; DNA: TGTGCCAGCAGCACAGTGGGACAGGGGGAGACTGAAGCTTTCTTT
D: .; size: .; length: 13; J: TRBJ1-5; V: TRBV7-3; CDR3: CASSLSSGQPQHF; DNA: TGTGCCAGCAGCTTATCGTCGGGTCAGCCCCAGCATTTT
D: .; size: .; length: 14; J: TRBJ2-7; V: TRBV7-2; CDR3: CASSQDPGAYEQYF; DNA: TGTGCCAGCAGCCAGGACCCGGGGGCCTACGAGCAGTACTTC
D: TRBD1; size: .; length: 17; J: TRBJ2-7; V: TRBV7-3; CDR3: CASIAGTGGAGSYEQYF; DNA: TGTGCCAGCATCGCCGGGACAGGGGGCGCAGGGTCCTACGAGCAGTACTTC
D: .; size: few; length: 15; J: TRBJ1-4; V: TRBV19; CDR3: CASSRSASYNEKLFF; DNA: TGTGCCAGTAGTAGAAGTGCCAGCTACAATGAAAAACTGTTTTTT
D: .; size: few; length: 12; J: TRBJ1-2; V: TRBV6-1; CDR3: CASTGASYGYTF; DNA: TGTGCCAGCACCGGGGCTAGCTATGGCTACACCTTC
D: TRBD2; size: .; length: 16; J: TRBJ2-2; V: TRBV19; CDR3: CASSSPAGGGTGELFF; DNA: TGTGCCAGTAGTTCCCCAGCGGGGGGGGGAACCGGGGAGCTGTTTTTT
D: .; size: .; length: 15; J: TRBJ1-4; V: TRBV7-9; CDR3: CASSLDGRANEKLFF; DNA: TGTGCCAGCAGCTTAGACGGGCGGGCTAATGAAAAACTGTTTTTT
D: TRBD1; size: .; length: 17; J: TRBJ2-1; V: TRBV6-4; CDR3: CASSALNRGQGANEQFF; DNA: TGTGCCAGCAGTGCCCTCAACCGGGGACAGGGGGCCAATGAGCAGTTCTTC
D: TRBD1; size: .; length: 15; J: TRBJ1-5; V: TRBV4-3; CDR3: CASSQDGQGGQPQHF; DNA: TGCGCCAGCAGCCAAGATGGACAGGGGGGTCAGCCCCAGCATTTT
D: .; size: .; length: 15; J: TRBJ1-2; V: TRBV30; CDR3: CAWSIGGTPSYGYTF; DNA: TGTGCCTGGAGTATCGGGGGGACTCCCTCCTATGGCTACACCTTC
D: .; size: .; length: 13; J: TRBJ1-1; V: TRBV30; CDR3: CAWSVQWGTEAFF; DNA: TGTGCCTGGAGTGTCCAATGGGGCACTGAAGCTTTCTTT
D: .; size: .; length: 15; J: TRBJ1-1; V: TRBV7-2; CDR3: CASSYISEMDTEAFF; DNA: TGTGCCAGCAGCTATATTTCCGAGATGGACACTGAAGCTTTCTTT
D: TRBD1; size: .; length: 15; J: TRBJ1-3; V: TRBV30; CDR3: CAWSYLDRDGNTIYF; DNA: TGTGCCTGGAGTTACCTCGACAGGGATGGAAACACCATATATTTT
D: .; size: .; length: 17; J: TRBJ2-2; V: TRBV5-6; CDR3: CASSLGLQGSGTGELFF; DNA: TGTGCCAGCAGCTTAGGATTACAGGGTTCAGGAACCGGGGAGCTGTTTTTT